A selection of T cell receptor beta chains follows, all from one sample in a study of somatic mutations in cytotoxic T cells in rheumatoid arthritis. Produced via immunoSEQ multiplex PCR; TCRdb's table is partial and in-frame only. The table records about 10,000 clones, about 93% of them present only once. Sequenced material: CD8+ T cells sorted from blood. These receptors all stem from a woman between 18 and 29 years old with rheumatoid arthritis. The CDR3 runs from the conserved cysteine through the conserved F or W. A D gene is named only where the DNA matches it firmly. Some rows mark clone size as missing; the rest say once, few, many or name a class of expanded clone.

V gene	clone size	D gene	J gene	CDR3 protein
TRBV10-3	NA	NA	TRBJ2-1	CAISESDSNEQFF
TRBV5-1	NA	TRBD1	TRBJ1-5	CASSATGDGNQPQHF
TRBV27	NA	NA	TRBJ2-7	CASSFLGEAYEQYF
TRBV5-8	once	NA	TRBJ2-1	CASSSVYNEQFF
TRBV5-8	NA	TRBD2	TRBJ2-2	CASSLSGSGELFF
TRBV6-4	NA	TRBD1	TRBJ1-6	CASSDTGVGNSPLHF
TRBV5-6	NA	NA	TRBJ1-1	CASSLPGENTEAFF
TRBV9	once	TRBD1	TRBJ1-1	CASSGRAGTGAEAFF
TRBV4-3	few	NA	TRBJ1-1	CASSQLSAEMNTEAFF
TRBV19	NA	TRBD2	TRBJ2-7	CASTQLAGGSEQYF
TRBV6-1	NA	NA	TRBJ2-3	CASSATGSMLDTQYF
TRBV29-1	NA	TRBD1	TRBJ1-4	CSAKGRGNEKLFF
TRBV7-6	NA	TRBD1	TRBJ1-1	CASSALGQNVMNTEAFF
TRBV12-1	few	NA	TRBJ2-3	CASSFGFSASRDTQYF
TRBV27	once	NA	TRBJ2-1	CASSLTGHEQFF
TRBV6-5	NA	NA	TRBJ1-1	CASSYSLADNTEAFF
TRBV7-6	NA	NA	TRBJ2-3	CASSDAGSTDTQYF